Below are 7 T cell receptor beta chains sequenced from a single sample in a study of molecular identifiers for immune sequencing clone quantification (dated by TCRdb to the late 2010s). Library preparation was by PCR. The sample was run on an Illumina HiSeq 4000. The public reads were quality trimmed at Q25 with fastp and then assembled into clones with MiXCR by TCRdb, keeping productive beta chains. Rows are unified per CDR3 protein, each entry keeping the most common DNA and genes. This sample comprises just under 650,000 distinct CDR3 sequences, about 20% of them detected only once. The ten largest clonotypes hold about 0.9% of the sample. The sequencing input was naive CD8+ T cells from blood, with Jurkat cell RNA spiked in. The sample's cell subset or site label is to be understood as: FACS-sorted CD8+CD4-CCR7+CD45RA+ naive T cells. The receptors come from a human donor in good health. Some libraries in this study had Jurkat cell RNA spiked in.

About this clonotype: The CDR3 end shows no conserved phenylalanine or tryptophan, and so a read error is likely. This chain uses TRBV5-1 with TRBJ2-3; 8 bases agree with TRBD2. Germline assignment: CDR1 SGHRS and CDR2 YFSETQ. Germline trimming cut 2 bases from V and 0 bases from J; bases unmatched to any gene: 2. The CDR3 is 15 residues long. The CDR3, as DNA: TGCGCCAGCAGCTTTCTAGCGGGTAGCACAGATACGCAGTATCTT. Protein: CASSFLAGSTDTQYL.

This clonotype turned up a few times. The genes are TRBV11-2 and TRBJ1-1; D uncertain. The CDR3 has 13 residues. Germline assignment: CDR1 SGHAT and CDR2 FQNNGV. Trimming took off 5 bases at V and 4 bases at J, with 11 bases between the two ends. Written as DNA, the CDR3 is TGTGCCAGCAGCGTACGAAGTGGCACTGAAGCTTTCTTT. Translation gives CASSVRSGTEAFF.

In regard to this clonotype: It may be a read error: a sequence one base away is much more abundant. The chain recombines TRBV9 with TRBJ2-1; D not certain. Germline CDR1 SGDLS, CDR2 YYNGEE. The CDR3 runs 14 residues. In nucleotides, the CDR3 is TGTGCCAGCAGCGTAGATGGAACCTACAATGAGCGGTTCTTC. Protein sequence: CASSVDGTYNERFF.

The sample holds many counts of this clonotype. This sequence joins TRBV6-5 and TRBJ2-7; TRBD2 might be the D (6 bases). Trimming took 2 bases from V and 5 from J, leaving 10 bases between them. From germline, CDR1 is MNHEY and CDR2 SVGAGI. The CDR3 spans 13 residues. The DNA for the CDR3 is TGTGCCAGCAGTTACCCGCCGGGGGACGAGCAGTACTTC. The encoded protein is CASSYPPGDEQYF.

This clonotype was counted a few times. The V call is TRBV11-2, the J call TRBJ2-3; D gene ambiguous. Germline CDR1 reads SGHAT; CDR2 reads FQNNGV. With 6 bases removed from V and 0 bases from J, the gap between germline ends came to 16 bases. The CDR3 is 16 residues long. The CDR3 protein is CASRDGFYPSTDTQYF. CDR3 in DNA: TGTGCCAGCAGGGACGGGTTCTACCCGAGCACAGATACGCAGTATTTT.

This chain links TRBV27 with TRBJ2-2; 7 bases are shared with TRBD1. Germline CDR1 reads MNHEY; CDR2 reads SMNVEV (reference sequence). The J segment lost 6 bases and the V segment lost 1 base, leaving 2 bases of the junction unmatched. The CDR3 runs 14 residues. This CDR3 reads CASSLLRGPGELFF. CDR3 bases: TGTGCCAGCAGTTTATTGAGGGGGCCCGGGGAGCTGTTTTTT.

The rearrangement joins TRBV12-3 or TRBV12-4 to TRBJ2-7; D not resolved. Between the trimmed V and J ends, which lost 0 bases and 3 bases, there was a span of 12 bases. This CDR3 contains 15 residues. CDR3 sequence (DNA): TGTGCCAGCAGTTTAGCGCTAGGGATGTACTACGAGCAGTACTTC. Protein: CASSLALGMYYEQYF.